A selection of T cell receptor beta chains follows, all from one sample in a study of T cells in Graves' hyperthyroidism and ophthalmopathy. TCRdb processed the multiplex PCR reads anew with MiXCR; each CDR3 protein has one entry. Of 380,000 or so distinct CDR3 sequences listed, 15% to 20% were seen once; the top ten hold 3.7%. Sequencing was performed on blood. These receptors originate from a woman in her late teens or twenties with Graves' hyperthyroidism. The CDR3 runs from the conserved cysteine through the conserved F or W. D genes are given only for firm matches. Only some rows state a clone size, as once, few, many or a class for expanded clones.

d_call j_call v_call clone_size cdr3_aa
TRBD1 TRBJ1-1 TRBV28 many CASRRQGDDETFF
- TRBJ1-5 TRBV9 many CASSPRDTDQPQHF
- TRBJ1-5 TRBV27 many CASSTDGLDQPQHF
TRBD1 TRBJ1-1 TRBV7-9 many CASSTTGVNTEAFF
- TRBJ1-1 TRBV2 many CASSLRKGPLNTEAFF
TRBD2 TRBJ2-5 TRBV6-1 many CASTQAGGGETQYF
TRBD1 TRBJ1-1 TRBV5-1 - CASSEGTGAQFLEAFF
TRBD2 TRBJ2-3 TRBV6-1 many CASRETLAEFSHF
- TRBJ2-7 TRBV7-3 few CASSPSAGGYFYEQYF
- TRBJ1-2 TRBV30 many CAWTPWADYGYTF
- TRBJ2-7 TRBV3-1 - CASSGLTGEQYF
TRBD2 TRBJ2-5 TRBV4-1 many CASSQDWRGGQDETQYF
TRBD1 TRBJ1-3 TRBV27 many CASSSLADRGSGNTIYF
- TRBJ2-7 TRBV20-1 many CSAIGPDLYEQYF
TRBD1 TRBJ2-5 TRBV12-5 many CASGLQGARETQYF
- TRBJ2-7 TRBV29-1 many CSVAANTYEQYF
- TRBJ1-1 TRBV12-3/TRBV12-4 - CASSPHRLGTEAFF
- TRBJ1-5 TRBV7-8 - CASSQRGGGYQPQHF
- TRBJ1-2 TRBV6-1 few CASRERTNYGYTF
- TRBJ1-5 TRBV5-6 many CASSWGRDQPQHF